This entry lists 17 T cell receptor beta chains sequenced from one sample in a study of memory CD4+ T cells and cytomegalovirus serostatus. TCRdb keeps only in-frame clones here, not all; method: immunoSEQ multiplex PCR. The data hold under 80,000 clones, with about 78% observed a single time. Single viable CD3+CD4+CD8-CD45RO+ cells were sorted as the memory CD4+ T cells. The sample comprised memory CD4+ T cells from blood. The receptors come from an adult in good health and CMV-seropositive.

The J gene is TRBJ1-5, the V gene TRBV19; maybe TRBD1 (6 bases). Germline V gene lookup returns CDR1 LNHDA and CDR2 SQIVND (reference sequence). The germline V and J ends were trimmed by 6 bases and 4 bases, with 13 bases remaining between them. This CDR3 has 14 residues. The CDR3 loop is CASRYPGANQPQHF. As DNA, the CDR3 is TGTGCCAGTAGGTACCCAGGGGCAAATCAGCCCCAGCATTTT.

The genes are TRBV7-9 and TRBJ2-7, with D perhaps TRBD1 (6 bases). Germline V gene data show CDR1 as SEHNR and CDR2 as FQNEAQ (reference sequence). The CDR3 loop spans 12 amino acids. V lost 5 bases to trimming and J lost 3 bases, with 8 bases between them. The CDR3 region is CASSAQGYEQYV. The CDR3 coding sequence is TGTGCCAGCAGCGCACAGGGCTACGAGCAGTACGTC.

The genes are TRBV30 and TRBJ2-1; 7 bases are a match to TRBD2. The CDR3 extends over 13 amino acids. V was pared by 3 bases and J by 3 bases, with 2 bases of the junction left unmatched. From germline, CDR1 is GTSNPN and CDR2 SVGIG (reference sequence). The CDR3 protein is CAWSGGIYNEQFF. CDR3 in DNA: TGTGCCTGGAGCGGGGGGATCTACAATGAGCAGTTCTTC.

This chain links TRBV15 with TRBJ1-5; 9 positions agree with TRBD1. Per the germline V gene, CDR1 is LNHNV and CDR2 is YYDKDF (reference sequence). V was clipped by 3 bases and J by 5 bases; unmatched bases: 5. This CDR3 has 15 residues. The CDR3 reads CATSRDRGWYQPQHF. The CDR3 DNA reads TGTGCCACCAGCAGGGACAGGGGATGGTATCAGCCCCAGCATTTT.

Only one count was recorded for this clone. The J gene is TRBJ2-1, the V gene TRBV4-2; no clear D. The CDR3 sequence is 13 residues long. Trimming stripped 3 bases from V and 0 bases from J, with 3 bases between. Germline CDR1 and CDR2: LGHNA and YNFKEQ. The CDR3 is CASSQSSYNEQFF. In DNA, the CDR3 is TGTGCCAGCAGCCAGAGCTCCTACAATGAGCAGTTCTTC.

V usage is TRBV5-3 and J usage is TRBJ2-3; D is unresolved. TRBV5-3 is designated an ORF whose function remains uncertain. The CDR3 spans 15 residues. The V and J ends lost 3 bases and 0 bases respectively, with 11 bases between them. The CDR3 loop is CARSWVGRSTDTQYF. The DNA for the CDR3 is TGTGCCAGAAGCTGGGTCGGACGAAGCACAGATACGCAGTATTTT.

The chain joins TRBV2 to TRBJ2-1, with 8 positions matching TRBD2. Per the germline V gene, CDR1 is SNHLY and CDR2 is FYNNEI. J was trimmed by 4 bases and V by 7 bases; bases with no gene match: 9. The CDR3 totals 15 residues. The CDR3 DNA reads TGTGCCAGCACTAAGCGGGAGAGCACGTACAATGAGCAGTTCTTC. Its translation is CASTKRESTYNEQFF. The full variable domain, in which reference TRBV2 and TRBJ2-1 provide the parts outside the CDR3, is EPEVTQTPSHQVTQMGQEVILRCVPISNHLYFYWYRQILGQKVEFLVSFYNNEISEKSEIFDDQFSVERPDGSNFTLKIRSTKLEDSAMYFCASTKRESTYNEQFFGPGTRLTVL.

This chain connects TRBV5-4 to TRBJ2-5; perhaps D is TRBD1 or TRBD2 (5 bases each). Trimming pared 3 bases from V and 2 bases from J, leaving 14 bases between. CDR3 size: 15 residues. CDR1 and CDR2 (germline): SGHNT, YYREEE (reference sequence). The DNA for the CDR3 is TGTGCCAGCAGCTACGGGGCGGGCAGACAAGAGACCCAGTACTTC. Protein: CASSYGAGRQETQYF.

The gene calls are TRBV2 and TRBJ1-2, with unresolved D. Trimming took off 6 bases at V and 1 base at J, with 15 bases between the two ends. The CDR3 extends over 15 amino acids. Germline V lookup: CDR1 SNHLY, CDR2 FYNNEI. In DNA form, the CDR3 reads TGTGCCAGCAGGTCCCCACGGGCCGATAACTATGGCTACACCTTC. This encodes CASRSPRADNYGYTF. Complete variable domain (other parts from reference TRBV2 and TRBJ1-2): EPEVTQTPSHQVTQMGQEVILRCVPISNHLYFYWYRQILGQKVEFLVSFYNNEISEKSEIFDDQFSVERPDGSNFTLKIRSTKLEDSAMYFCASRSPRADNYGYTFGSGTRLTVV.

The chain uses TRBV9 and TRBJ2-1; no clear D. V was cut by 3 bases and J by 5 bases, with 24 bases left in between. The V gene's germline CDR1 is SGDLS and CDR2 YYNGEE. This CDR3 region has 18 residues. The CDR3 bases are TGTGCCAGCAGCGGACGTAGTATTGGAGTTCTATCCCACAATGAGCAGTTCTTC. It translates to CASSGRSIGVLSHNEQFF.

In this sample, this clone turned up a few times. The chain carries TRBV27 and TRBJ1-1; TRBD1 is a possible D gene (5 bases). This CDR3 has 12 residues. Trimming took off 6 bases at V and 10 bases at J, with 15 bases between the two ends. The germline CDR1 and CDR2 sequences are MNHEY and SMNVEV (reference sequence). CDR3 in amino acids: CASSVTGGRAFF. The DNA for the CDR3 is TGTGCCAGCAGCGTTACGGGGGGTCGAGCTTTCTTT.

About this clone itself: The same CDR3 can be traced to other DNA sequences in this sample. V usage is TRBV5-1 and J usage is TRBJ1-1; 9 bases align to TRBD1. The CDR3 extends over 15 amino acids. After removal of 4 bases from V and 0 bases from J, the junction contained 4 bases not matched to a gene. CDR1 is SGHRS, CDR2 YFSETQ, per germline. CDR3 DNA: TGCGCCAGCAGCCCGGGACAGGGAATGAACACTGAAGCTTTCTTT. This codes for CASSPGQGMNTEAFF.

This clone was seen a single time. The chain carries TRBV5-1 and TRBJ2-3, with D perhaps given as TRBD1 or TRBD2 (6 bases each). In germline, CDR1 is SGHRS, CDR2 YFSETQ. The CDR3 is 15 amino acids. V was cut by 4 bases and J by 9 bases, with 21 bases left in between. CDR3 in amino acids: CASSMEGGWPPTQYF. In nucleotides, the CDR3 is TGCGCCAGCAGCATGGAGGGGGGATGGCCCCCGACGCAGTATTTT.

This rearrangement joins TRBV13 to TRBJ2-1; D is undetermined. CDR1 and CDR2 from the germline V gene are PRHDT and FYEKMQ (reference sequence). Trimming stripped 3 bases from V and 6 bases from J, with 15 bases between. CDR3 size: 15 residues. DNA of the CDR3: TGTGCCAGCAGCTTGAACCCACCCCCGACCAATGAGCAGTTCTTC. Protein sequence: CASSLNPPPTNEQFF.

The chain joins TRBV14 to TRBJ2-1; TRBD2 agrees at 10 bases. The CDR3 loop spans 18 amino acids. Germline lookup yields CDR1 SGHDN and CDR2 FVKESK. V dropped 4 bases and J dropped 3; count of bases not matched to a gene: 12. The CDR3 loop reads CASSPPPRSGRVYNEQFF. The CDR3 nucleotides are TGTGCCAGCAGCCCCCCTCCGAGAAGCGGGAGGGTCTACAATGAGCAGTTCTTC.

V usage is TRBV7-7 and J usage is TRBJ2-1, with 13 nucleotides matching TRBD2. From germline, CDR1 is SSHAT and CDR2 FNYEAQ (reference sequence). The V gene end was trimmed by 4 bases and the J gene end by 2 bases; junction bases not matched to a gene: 8. The CDR3 is 18 amino acids. CDR3 bases: TGTGCCAGCAGCTCTGGACTAGCGGGAGAGGGAACCTACAATGAGCAGTTCTTC. This gives the protein CASSSGLAGEGTYNEQFF.

The J gene is TRBJ1-2, the V gene TRBV6-1; TRBD1 matches 9 bases. Germline V lookup: CDR1 MNHNS, CDR2 SASEGT. The CDR3 is made up of 14 amino acids. With V trimmed by 6 bases and J by 8 bases, 10 bases remained unmatched. CDR3 DNA sequence: TGTGCCAGCAGCCCTTCACAGGGGGCGGGCGGCTACACCTTC. It is translated as CASSPSQGAGGYTF.